This T cell receptor (beta chain) was obtained from a study of T cells after yellow fever vaccination. The study, taken as a whole, reports: Reappearing after the booster were most of the clones from primary vaccination (approximately 96% CD4, approximately 86% CD8). The secondary response was weaker, and its peak arrived faster, on day 5 versus 15.

The 5'RACE template-switching step produced TCR cDNA and added a universal primer site and UMIs. TCRdb independently ran MiXCR on the 5' RACE reads; one entry per CDR3 protein. The sample records 500,000 to 650,000 distinct CDR3 sequences, 17% being singletons. This clonotype showed up many times. Its target is unknown. Trimming took off 6 bases at V and 1 base at J, with 8 bases between the two ends. The CDR3 spans 13 residues. V and J are TRBV12-3 or TRBV12-4 and TRBJ2-3; D possibly corresponds to TRBD2 (6 bases). The sample was PBMCs, taken around 5 days after the first yellow fever vaccination. The receptor was derived from a man younger than 35 who received the YFV17D yellow fever vaccine. DNA of the CDR3: TGTGCCAGCAGGACGGGGGGCACAGATACGCAGTATTTT. Translating it yields CASRTGGTDTQYF.